This T cell receptor (beta chain) was documented in a study of OX40 agonist ivuxolimab in advanced cancers. As for the study more broadly: Ivuxolimab, which targeted the costimulatory receptor OX40 (CD134), was an agonistic, fully human IgG2 monoclonal antibody. Intravenous ivuxolimab was administered to patients every 2 weeks at six dose levels: 0.01, 0.1, 0.3, 1.5, 3 and 10 mg/kg. Of the roughly 51 patients in dose escalation, some 20 had hepatocellular carcinoma, about 15 had melanoma, 9 had renal cell carcinoma and 9 had head and neck cancer. In the dose-escalation cohort, approximately 82% of patients were male, and the mean age was approximately 60 years with a range of roughly 20 to 79. Prior anti-PD-1, anti-PD-L1 or anti-CTLA-4 therapy was permitted, and checkpoint inhibitors had been received by 40% to 50% of dose-escalation patients. Partial responses were achieved by three dose-escalation patients, of whom one had hepatocellular carcinoma and two had cutaneous melanoma. The purpose of peripheral TCRbeta sequencing was to test whether ivuxolimab changed TCR sequence diversity and led to clonal T-cell expansion. The paper describes the monotherapy dose-escalation part (N ≈ 49 patients) of the phase I trial of ivuxolimab.

Overall results and qualifications from the work: At doses of 0.1 to 3.0 mg/kg, clonal expansion of both CD4+ and CD8+ T cells in blood was seen between baseline and week 6. Low levels of normalized T-cell clonal expansion were also shown by some nonresponding patients. In the 0.1-3.0 mg/kg groups, partial responders had among the lowest normalized peripheral clonal expansion, particularly in CD8+ T cells. After ivuxolimab, expanded clones were on average more numerous among CD8+ T cells than among CD4+ T cells. Which antigens the clonally expanded peripheral T cells were specific for was not determined.

Remarks on this clone: The clone's antigen remains unknown. Nothing much larger sits one base from this clone, and base qualities are not available.

To sequence the TCRbeta CDR3 region, genomic DNA was isolated from the sorted cells. TCRbeta CDR3 regions were sequenced using the immunoSEQ Assay. TCRdb obtained this table from immuneACCESS and retained in-frame rearrangements with V and J assigned. These tables miss some clones; where compared with another copy, unresolved V genes account for less than half of the shortfall, and the remainder is unexplained. This sample lists about 93,000 clones; approximately 90% were detected once. The biggest ten clones account for more than 0.5% of the sample. The germline V gene encodes CDR1 SGHDT and CDR2 YYEEEE. V sheds 0 bases and J sheds 0 bases, leaving 9 bases between their ends. From the cysteine up to the phenylalanine, the CDR3 has a length of 15 residues. Only the CDR3 DNA is retained, 45 bases long and in frame from the first base. Patients with autoimmune disease history or receiving systemic immunosuppression were excluded from the trial. Peripheral blood for TCR sequencing was collected from all dose cohorts at baseline, on cycle 4 day 1, and on cycle 7 day 1. The samples were drawn from a first-in-human, open-label, multicenter phase I dose-escalation trial of ivuxolimab. The trial enrolled adults with locally advanced or metastatic head and neck squamous cell, hepatocellular, melanoma or renal cell carcinoma. Before TCR sequencing, CD4+ T cells and CD8+ T cells were sorted from peripheral blood as separate populations.

The specimen was CD4+ or CD8+ T cells sorted from blood, collected in a trial of the OX40 agonist ivuxolimab. The chain is encoded by TRBV5-6 joined to TRBJ1-1, with no confidently assigned D gene. The sequence was obtained from an adult with an advanced solid tumor such as melanoma, head and neck, liver or kidney cancer. The CDR3 protein sequence reads: CASSLVSRMNTEAFF. The nucleotides are TGTGCCAGCAGCTTGGTCAGCAGGATGAACACTGAAGCTTTCTTT.